A single sample is the source of the 13 T cell receptor beta chains below, sequenced in a study of Ad26.COV2.S vaccination and SARS-CoV-2 variants. The treatment: about 20 received Ad26.COV2.S at low or high dose, single or two shots; several received placebo; per-sample allocation not given. On day 63 after the first injection, vaccine and placebo recipients gave samples. Sequencing was performed with immunoSEQ multiplex PCR; in TCRdb, only in-frame clones are kept and a portion is missing. The table lists hundreds of thousands of clones, more than 80% of them singletons. Sample: peripheral blood, taken in a trial of Ad26.COV2.S vaccine versus placebo. The receptors here all came from a person between 18 and 60 years old who received the Ad26.COV2.S COVID-19 vaccine or a placebo.

The chain uses TRBV10-3 and TRBJ1-5; 9 bases map to TRBD1. In germline, CDR1 is ENHRY, CDR2 SYGVKD. Trimming cost V 5 bases and J 5 bases; bases outside gene matches: 4. CDR3 length equals 14 residues. CDR3 region: CAISWTGEDQPQHF. The DNA of the CDR3 is TGTGCCATCAGTTGGACAGGGGAGGATCAGCCCCAGCATTTT.

The CDR3 DNA sequence: TGTGCCAGCAGCGCTACGGGGTTTATTCACGAGCAGTACTTC. Its translation: CASSATGFIHEQYF. The V and J genes are TRBV5-5 and TRBJ2-7, with D perhaps matching TRBD2 (5 bases). The CDR3 has 14 residues. V lost 4 bases and J 5 bases, leaving 16 bases between the germline ends. Germline values: CDR1 SGHKS, CDR2 YYEKEE (reference sequence).

The chain has TRBV30 and TRBJ1-1; D remains unclear. V lost 1 base and J lost 7, with 10 bases in between. Germline lookup yields CDR1 GTSNPN and CDR2 SVGIG (reference sequence). The CDR3 is 12 amino acids. This CDR3 is CAWSAGEGEAFF. DNA of the CDR3: TGTGCCTGGAGTGCCGGGGAGGGTGAAGCTTTCTTT.

The V and J genes are TRBV7-2 and TRBJ2-7; 8 bases fit TRBD1. V gave up 5 bases and J gave up 0 bases; unmatched junction bases: 6. This CDR3 contains 15 residues. Germline V gene data show CDR1 as SGHTA and CDR2 as FQGNSA. In nucleotides, the CDR3 is TGTGCCAGCAGCCCAAACAGGGGGATCTCCTACGAGCAGTACTTC. Translating gives CASSPNRGISYEQYF.

The chain couples TRBV11-3 to TRBJ1-5; 9 nucleotides line up with TRBD1. Trimming removed 3 bases from V and 5 bases from J; junction bases left unmatched: 5. This CDR3 is 15 amino acids long. Germline CDR1 and CDR2: SGHNT and YENEEA. CDR3 nucleotides: TGTGCCAGCAGCTTTACAGGGGGCGGTTATCAGCCCCAGCATTTT. As protein: CASSFTGGGYQPQHF.

The count of this clone is one. This rearrangement joins TRBV11-2 to TRBJ2-2; 7 bases are a match to TRBD2. CDR1 is SGHAT and CDR2 is FQNNGV in the germline V gene. V lost 1 base and J lost 5; bases outside the gene matches: 7. The CDR3 sequence is 16 residues long. CDR3 sequence: CASSLGTRIGTGELFF. Here the CDR3 DNA reads TGTGCCAGCAGCTTAGGGACTAGGATAGGTACCGGGGAGCTGTTTTTT.

The chain recombines TRBV6-6 with TRBJ2-3; 7 bases align to TRBD2. Germline loops: CDR1 MNHNY, CDR2 SVGAGI (reference sequence). Trimming took 7 bases from V and 3 from J; bases not matched to a gene: 4. The CDR3 is made up of 13 amino acids. In DNA form, the CDR3 reads TGTGCCAGCAAAGGCGGGAGAACAGATACGCAGTATTTT. Translated: CASKGGRTDTQYF.

The V call is TRBV21-1, the J call TRBJ2-7; TRBD2 is the table's D call, not checked against the DNA. TRBV21-1 is tagged as a pseudogene. CDR3 size: 17 residues. CDR3 sequence reads: CASSGRVSSGRTYEQYF. As DNA, the CDR3 is TGTGCCAGCAGCGGCCGAGTTTCTAGCGGGAGAACTTACGAGCAGTACTTC.

For the CDR3, the DNA is TGTGCCACCAGCAGAGATCAAGTCGTCAATGAGCAGTTCTTC. Amino acids: CATSRDQVVNEQFF. The chain links TRBV15 to TRBJ2-1; unclear D gene. Germline values: CDR1 LNHNV, CDR2 YYDKDF (reference sequence). V was shortened by 0 bases and J by 6 bases, with 9 bases between the two germline ends. The CDR3 runs 14 residues.

CDR3 amino acids: CASSQELAGRDEQFF. The CDR3 DNA reads as TGTGCCAGCAGCCAAGAGTTAGCGGGTCGGGATGAGCAGTTCTTC. This chain uses TRBV14 with TRBJ2-1, with 7 bases that match TRBD2. Germline V gene data show CDR1 as SGHDN and CDR2 as FVKESK. The length of the CDR3 is 15 residues. V lost 0 bases and J lost 8; bases outside the gene matches: 7.

The chain employs TRBV5-5 and TRBJ2-7; a possible D gene is TRBD2 (5 bases). CDR3 length: 13 amino acids. Germline CDR1 is SGHKS and CDR2 is YYEKEE (reference sequence). V was shortened by 7 bases and J by 7 bases, with 18 bases between the two germline ends. CDR3: CASCAGFPGEQYF. Written as DNA, the CDR3 is TGTGCCAGCTGTGCGGGCTTCCCTGGGGAGCAGTACTTC.

This chain links TRBV4-3 with TRBJ1-1; TRBD1 is a possible D gene (5 bases). The CDR3 covers 15 residues. Germline assignment: CDR1 LGHNA and CDR2 YSLEER. Trimming removed 2 bases from V and 3 bases from J, with 13 bases in between. The CDR3 DNA is TGCGCCAGCAGCCAACCGGGACCTTTTCACACTGAAGCTTTCTTT. It specifies CASSQPGPFHTEAFF.

This chain links TRBV5-1 with TRBJ2-3, with D possibly being TRBD1 or TRBD2 (6 bases each). Trimming removed 2 bases from V and 4 bases from J, with 14 bases in between. Germline values: CDR1 SGHRS, CDR2 YFSETQ. The CDR3 loop spans 15 amino acids. The CDR3 DNA sequence: TGCGCCAGCAGCTTAACTACAGGGAGGTCAGATACGCAGTATTTT. Amino acid sequence: CASSLTTGRSDTQYF.